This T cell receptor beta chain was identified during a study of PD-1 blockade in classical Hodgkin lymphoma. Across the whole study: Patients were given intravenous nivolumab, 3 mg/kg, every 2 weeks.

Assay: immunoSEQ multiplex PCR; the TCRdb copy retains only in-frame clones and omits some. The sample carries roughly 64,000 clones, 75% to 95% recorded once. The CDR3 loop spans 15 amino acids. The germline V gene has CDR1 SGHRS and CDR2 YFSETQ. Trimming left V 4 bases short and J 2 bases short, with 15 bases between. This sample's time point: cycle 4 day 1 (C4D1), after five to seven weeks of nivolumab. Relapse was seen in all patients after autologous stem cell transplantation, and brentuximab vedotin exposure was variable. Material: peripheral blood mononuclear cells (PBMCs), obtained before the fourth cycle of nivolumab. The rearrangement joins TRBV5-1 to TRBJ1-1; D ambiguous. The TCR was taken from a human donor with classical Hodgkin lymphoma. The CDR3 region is CASSPSVLANTEAFF. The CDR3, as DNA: TGCGCCAGCAGCCCCTCGGTATTGGCAAACACTGAAGCTTTCTTT.